This TCR beta chain came from a study of CD8 T cells in Susac syndrome. RNA totalling about 0.45 to 1 ug underwent reverse transcription with random hexamers. TCRdb recomputed calls from the immunoSEQ multiplex PCR reads with MiXCR, one row per CDR3 protein. The sample has about 200,000 distinct CDR3 sequences, approximately 95% seen once. The CDR3 spans 13 residues. The V gene lost 2 bases and the J gene lost 6 bases, with 9 bases spanning the gap. The germline gives CDR1 MGHRA, CDR2 YSYEKL. The sequenced sample was CD4+ T cells from PBMCs. The chain combines TRBV4-1 with TRBJ2-3; D remains ambiguous. The clonotype was recovered from a human donor with multiple sclerosis. The CDR3 sequence is CASSQTETDTQYF. CDR3 nucleotide sequence: TGCGCCAGCAGCCAAACGGAGACGGATACGCAGTATTTT.